This TCR beta chain appears in the sequencing data of a study of cytotoxic CD8 clonotypes in ibrutinib-treated CLL. Overall study: Average yields of 255,043 productive templates and tens of thousands of productive rearrangements characterized the samples.

With 1 base removed from V and 3 bases from J, the gap between germline ends came to 10 bases. From germline, CDR1 is GTSNPN and CDR2 SVGIG (reference sequence). The CDR3 contains 14 residues. This clone appeared a few times. Antigen specificity is unknown. Study-level points and caveats: Clonality was elevated at ibrutinib response and had returned toward baseline at progression.

The table came from immunoSEQ multiplex PCR; TCRdb's copy has only in-frame clones and leaves some out. The sample lists some 130,000 clones; more than 75% were seen once. The input for sequencing was PBMCs, taken after 24 months of ibrutinib treatment. The rearrangement links TRBV30 to TRBJ1-5; maybe TRBD1 (5 bases). The source of this sequence is a human donor with chronic lymphocytic leukemia. The CDR3 here is CAWSAGFNNQPQHF. CDR3 nucleotide sequence: TGTGCCTGGAGTGCAGGGTTCAACAATCAGCCCCAGCATTTT.